This T cell receptor beta chain originates from a study of T cells in Graves' hyperthyroidism and ophthalmopathy. This clonotype has a count of ten or more. Its antigen is unknown. General study findings and limits: A model built on 13 V-J features separated ophthalmopathy from stable hyperthyroidism.

Uncontrolled infection, other autoimmune disease, pregnancy or lactation led to exclusion. Diagnosis rested on symptoms, serum thyroxine and TRAb, thyroid ultrasound, and orbital computed tomography. About 10 ml of fresh peripheral blood supplied the PBMCs. Amplification of TCR beta CDR3 regions was performed using RNA transcripts as template. A set of HTBI primers served as the primers for a first-round RT-PCR of the TCR CDR3. TCRdb used MiXCR to reprocess the multiplex PCR reads, holding one entry per CDR3 protein. The sample lists 350,000 or so distinct CDR3 sequences; less than 20% were seen once. The CDR3 has 15 residues. Per the germline V gene, CDR1 is MNHEY and CDR2 is SMNVEV (reference sequence). V gave up 6 bases and J gave up 0 bases, with 11 bases separating them.

J is TRBJ2-2 and V is TRBV27; D perhaps matches TRBD2 (6 bases). The clonotype originates from a woman in her forties with Graves' ophthalmopathy. The sample consisted of blood. CDR3 residues: CASSRGTSNTGELFF. CDR3 in DNA: TGTGCCAGCAGCCGAGGGACTTCGAACACCGGGGAGCTGTTTTTT.